These 3 T cell receptor beta chains share one sample of origin, sequenced in a study of T-cell reconstitution after alpha-beta-depleted transplantation in children. A TCRbeta library incorporating unique molecular identifiers was prepared. TCRdb called the PCR reads again in MiXCR, with one record for every CDR3 protein. The sample has about 440,000 distinct CDR3 sequences; approximately 41% are singletons. The input for sequencing was PBMCs, taken before TCRalphabeta/CD19-depleted stem cell transplant. These receptors were taken from a girl aged 2-10 years with aplastic anemia, due to receive a stem cell transplant.

Remarks on this clonotype: The junction departs from germline at one end; a sequencing error may be responsible. The chain uses TRBV6-1 and TRBJ2-7; 10 bases agree with TRBD1. Germline CDR1 and CDR2: MNHNS and SASEGT. The CDR3 sequence is 13 residues long. CDR3 in DNA: TGTACCGGTTCCGGGACAGGGGTAAACGAACAGTACTTC. It codes for CTGSGTGVNEQYF.

The chain uses TRBV6-1 and TRBJ1-2; unclear D gene. V was shortened by 3 bases and J by 8 bases, with 19 bases between the two germline ends. Germline assignment: CDR1 MNHNS and CDR2 SASEGT. The CDR3 spans 15 residues. The CDR3 is CASSDPWEGIQGYTF. CDR3 nucleotides: TGTGCCAGCAGTGACCCCTGGGAGGGAATTCAGGGCTACACCTTC.

V and J are TRBV7-6 and TRBJ2-1; no reliable D call. This CDR3 comprises 15 residues. The germline V gene encodes CDR1 SGHVS and CDR2 FNYEAQ. The V and J ends lost 2 bases and 3 bases respectively, with 11 bases between them. The CDR3 coding sequence is TGTGCCAGCAGCTTACTAGACGTGCTCTACAATGAGCAGTTCTTC. Its protein is CASSLLDVLYNEQFF.